These 23 T cell receptor beta chains share one sample of origin, sequenced in a study of cytomegalovirus exposure and HLA in healthy donors. This PCR relied on a set of 60 Vbeta primers and 13 Jbeta primers. TCRdb's copy holds only in-frame clones and misses some; the assay was immunoSEQ multiplex PCR. The data hold more than 110,000 clones, with around 70% observed a single time. Sequencing used PBMCs. These receptors came from a woman in her 30s in good health and CMV-seronegative.

This clone was picked up a small number of times. The chain carries TRBV5-6 and TRBJ1-2; D is possibly TRBD1 (6 bases). The CDR3 is 15 amino acids. Trimming left V 3 bases short and J 3 bases short, with 15 bases between. The V gene's germline CDR1 is SGHDT and CDR2 YYEEEE. The CDR3 reads CASSSPRGGHYGYTF. Here the CDR3 DNA reads TGTGCCAGCAGCTCTCCCCGGGGGGGGCACTATGGCTACACCTTC.

V gene TRBV19 combines with J gene TRBJ2-7; possible D gene TRBD2, 5 bases. This CDR3 is 11 amino acids long. V was pared by 8 bases and J by 7 bases, with 12 bases between. Germline CDR1 and CDR2: LNHDA and SQIVND (reference sequence). The CDR3 bases are TGTGCCAGTCGGGGTACGGGGGAGCAGTACTTC. Translated: CASRGTGEQYF.

The chain carries TRBV7-9 and TRBJ1-2; 7 bases line up with TRBD1. The CDR3 covers 15 residues. CDR1 is SEHNR, CDR2 FQNEAQ, per germline (reference sequence). V lost 4 bases and J lost 3; bases outside the gene matches: 8. CDR3 residues: CASSSTTGSDYGYTF. The CDR3 DNA sequence: TGTGCCAGCAGCTCCACGACAGGGAGTGACTATGGCTACACCTTC.

The chain joins TRBV5-8 to TRBJ2-5; 13 bases map to TRBD2. V was clipped by 4 bases and J by 7 bases; unmatched bases: 4. This CDR3 is 14 amino acids long. CDR1 is SGHTS and CDR2 is YDEGEE in the germline V gene. The CDR3: CASSQTSGGSTQYF. In DNA, the CDR3 is TGTGCCAGCAGCCAGACTAGCGGGGGGTCGACCCAGTACTTC.

V usage is TRBV11-2 and J usage is TRBJ1-2; no clear D gene. Per germline, CDR1 SGHAT and CDR2 FQNNGV. Trimming took 5 bases from V and 7 from J, leaving 17 bases between them. CDR3 length: 14 residues. The CDR3 reads CASSQQLQGIGYTF. Written as DNA, the CDR3 is TGTGCCAGCAGCCAACAGTTACAAGGCATTGGCTACACCTTC.

In this sample, this clone turned up a few times. The gene calls are TRBV28 and TRBJ2-1, with TRBD1 matching 8 bases. V shed 6 bases and J 8 bases; nucleotides not matched to a gene: 3. Germline CDR1 is MDHEN and CDR2 is SYDVKM. The CDR3 length is 12 residues. For the CDR3, the DNA is TGTGCCAGCAGCCAGGGGGCCCATGAGCAGTTCTTC. Amino acid sequence: CASSQGAHEQFF.

This chain links TRBV29-1 with TRBJ2-5, with TRBD1 matching 9 bases. There are 12 residues in the CDR3. Germline trimming cut 7 bases from V and 4 bases from J; bases unmatched to any gene: 4. The germline gives CDR1 SQVTM, CDR2 ANQGSEA. The CDR3 coding sequence is TGCAGCGCCCGGACAGGGGCAGAGACCCAGTACTTC. Its translation is CSARTGAETQYF. The variable domain in full, with the rest retrieved from reference TRBV29-1 and TRBJ2-5, is SAVISQKPSRDICQRGTSLTIQCQVDSQVTMMFWYRQQPGQSLTLIATANQGSEATYESGFVIDKFPISRPNLTFSTLTVSNMSPEDSSIYLCSARTGAETQYFGPGTRLLVL.

The chain couples TRBV30 to TRBJ2-7; 7 nucleotides agree with TRBD2. J was trimmed by 0 bases and V by 1 base; bases with no gene match: 3. This CDR3 is 14 amino acids long. The V gene's germline CDR1 is GTSNPN and CDR2 SVGIG (reference sequence). CDR3 bases: TGTGCCTGGAGTGGAGCGGGATCCTCCTACGAGCAGTACTTC. Protein: CAWSGAGSSYEQYF.

The chain employs TRBV5-6 and TRBJ2-1; the match to TRBD2 covers 7 bases. The trim removed 2 bases at V and 3 bases at J, leaving 17 bases unmatched. The CDR3 contains 19 residues. The germline V gene encodes CDR1 SGHDT and CDR2 YYEEEE. CDR3 nucleotides: TGTGCCAGCAGCTTATATCCGAGGAACCCTAGCGGTTTCTACAATGAGCAGTTCTTC. Translation gives CASSLYPRNPSGFYNEQFF.

The V gene is TRBV19, the J gene TRBJ2-5, with D possibly TRBD2 on 7 matching bases. The CDR3 consists of 15 residues. Trimming pared 2 bases from V and 1 base from J, leaving 11 bases between. Germline CDR1 LNHDA, CDR2 SQIVND (reference sequence). CDR3 DNA: TGTGCCAGTAGTATACGGGGGGCGGCCCAAGAGACCCAGTACTTC. This gives the protein CASSIRGAAQETQYF.

The gene calls are TRBV6-1 and TRBJ1-4; D is unresolved. The CDR3 loop spans 13 amino acids. From germline, CDR1 is MNHNS and CDR2 SASEGT. Trimming pared 3 bases from V and 8 bases from J, leaving 10 bases between. CDR3 loop: CASSDGQIEKLFF. The CDR3 DNA reads TGTGCCAGCAGTGATGGGCAAATAGAAAAACTGTTTTTT.

The chain joins TRBV11-1 to TRBJ2-3, with 8 bases lining up with TRBD1. Germline V CDR1 and CDR2: SGHAT, FQDESV (reference sequence). The CDR3 length is 14 residues. After removal of 5 bases from V and 6 bases from J, the junction contained 7 bases not matched to a gene. CDR3 in DNA: TGTGCCAGCAGCAACCCAGGGGGCTGGGATACGCAGTATTTT. Residues: CASSNPGGWDTQYF. Combining the CDR3 with reference TRBV11-1 and TRBJ2-3 gives the whole variable domain EAEVAQSPRYKITEKSQAVAFWCDPISGHATLYWYRQILGQGPELLVQFQDESVVDDSQLPKDRFSAERLKGVDSTLKIQPAELGDSAMYLCASSNPGGWDTQYFGPGTRLTVL.

CDR3: CASSHKRHRVVWGTEAFF. DNA of the CDR3: TGTGCCAGCAGCCACAAACGGCACAGGGTAGTATGGGGCACTGAAGCTTTCTTT. The chain has TRBV5-6 and TRBJ1-1; the D gene is possibly TRBD1 (6 bases). This CDR3 has 18 amino acids. The germline V and J ends were trimmed by 4 bases and 4 bases, with 26 bases remaining between them. CDR1 is SGHDT, CDR2 YYEEEE, per germline.

Details on this clone: Other DNA sequences in this specimen translate into the identical CDR3. V is TRBV10-3 and J is TRBJ2-7; no clear D gene. Between the trimmed V and J ends, which lost 4 bases and 3 bases, there was a span of 4 bases. Germline-derived CDR1 and CDR2 are ENHRY and SYGVKD. The CDR3 loop spans 11 amino acids. This CDR3 reads CAISASYEQYF. The DNA of the CDR3 is TGTGCCATCAGTGCGAGCTACGAGCAGTACTTC.

The chain has TRBV11-3 and TRBJ2-1; weak D call: TRBD2 (6 bases). V gave up 5 bases and J gave up 8 bases, with 16 bases separating them. Germline values: CDR1 SGHNT, CDR2 YENEEA. This CDR3 is built from 14 residues. The CDR3 region has the DNA TGTGCCAGCAGCCGCACCGGTGGGGGGTATGAGCAGTTCTTC. Translated, it gives CASSRTGGGYEQFF.

The chain uses TRBV27 and TRBJ1-1; D perhaps matches TRBD1 (6 bases). The CDR3 consists of 14 residues. Germline CDR1 MNHEY, CDR2 SMNVEV (reference sequence). V was shortened by 6 bases and J by 7 bases, with 18 bases between the two germline ends. CDR3 amino acids: CASRTLDRSNEAFF. The CDR3 DNA follows: TGTGCCAGCAGGACCCTCGACAGGTCAAATGAAGCTTTCTTT.

The rearrangement uses TRBV28 and TRBJ1-2, with a weak D call TRBD1 (6 bases). The CDR3 is 12 amino acids. CDR1 and CDR2 from the germline V gene are MDHEN and SYDVKM. Trimming shortened V by 4 bases and J by 5 bases, and 8 bases separated the two germline ends. The CDR3 loop is CASSSTGYGYTF. The CDR3 DNA follows: TGTGCCAGCAGTTCGACAGGTTATGGCTACACCTTC.

V usage is TRBV12-5 and J usage is TRBJ2-4, with D possibly matching TRBD2 (6 bases). CDR3 length: 17 residues. V gave up 2 bases and J gave up 4 bases, with 18 bases separating them. Germline CDR1 and CDR2: LGHNT and FRNRAP. The DNA of the CDR3 is TGTGCTAGTGGTTTGCCTCTAGTCGGGGGACCGAAAAACATTCAGTACTTC. It translates to CASGLPLVGGPKNIQYF.

The CDR3 spells CASSSGTGKKQYF. CDR3 sequence (DNA): TGTGCCAGCAGCTCCGGGACAGGGAAAAAGCAGTACTTC. This sequence joins TRBV7-3 and TRBJ2-7; 9 bases align to TRBD1. The CDR3 covers 13 residues. Trimming at V came to 4 bases and at J to 8 bases, leaving 6 bases not matched to a gene. Germline loops: CDR1 SGHTA, CDR2 FQGTGA.

The V and J genes are TRBV6-1 and TRBJ2-3, with D possibly TRBD1 on 6 matching bases. CDR3 length: 16 amino acids. In germline, CDR1 is MNHNS, CDR2 SASEGT. With 2 bases removed from V and 0 bases from J, the gap between germline ends came to 12 bases. This CDR3 is CASSEQGIPSTDTQYF. CDR3 sequence (DNA): TGTGCCAGCAGTGAACAGGGGATCCCTAGCACAGATACGCAGTATTTT.

This chain links TRBV7-3 with TRBJ2-1; 10 bases align to TRBD1. The CDR3 totals 13 residues. Germline V gene data show CDR1 as SGHTA and CDR2 as FQGTGA. Trimming took 6 bases from V and 8 from J; bases not matched to a gene: 4. This chain's CDR3 is CASSRQGADEQFF. The CDR3, as DNA: TGTGCCAGCAGTCGACAGGGGGCCGATGAGCAGTTCTTC.

V usage is TRBV27 and J usage is TRBJ1-1; 9 positions agree with TRBD1. Germline V lookup: CDR1 MNHEY, CDR2 SMNVEV (reference sequence). This CDR3 is built from 14 residues. Trimming cost V 1 base and J 11 bases; bases outside gene matches: 8. This CDR3 reads CASSLYNRGLRAFF. Written as DNA, the CDR3 is TGTGCCAGCAGTTTATACAACAGGGGGCTTCGTGCTTTCTTT.

The DNA of the CDR3 is TGTGCCAGCAGCTTATTCGGACAGGGTGGTTTCTTACATAATTCACCCCTCCACTTT. Translated, it gives CASSLFGQGGFLHNSPLHF. The gene calls are TRBV5-4 and TRBJ1-6; 8 bases agree with TRBD1. Germline V gives CDR1 SGHNT, CDR2 YYREEE (reference sequence). Trimming cost V 2 bases and J 5 bases; bases outside gene matches: 15. The CDR3 loop spans 19 amino acids.